This TCR beta chain was sequenced for a study of shared clonotypes between healthy human individuals. Regarding the study as a whole: Donor scarcity curtailed the genetic and exposure-history diversity represented herein.

The table lists this clone with a count of one. The target antigen is unknown. Sorted-subset replicate PCRs used around 200 ng DNA, about 30,000 T cell genomes. Sequencing was performed with immunoSEQ multiplex PCR; in TCRdb, only in-frame clones are kept and a portion is missing. The sample comprises about 2 million clones, over 85% of which are singletons, and 0.13% rests with the top ten. V trimming: 4 bases; J trimming: 2 bases; junction bases outside the gene matches: 10. Germline assignment: CDR1 LGHNA and CDR2 YSLEER. There are 17 residues in the CDR3. This TCR derives from a man aged 18 to 35 in good health. This chain links TRBV4-3 with TRBJ1-2; 10 bases agree with TRBD1. Source material: naive CD4+ T cells sorted from blood. This sample's subset: CD45RA+ positively selected. CDR3 nucleotide sequence: TGCGCCAGCAGCCCCTCGGGGGACAGGGGAAGGAACTATGGCTACACCTTC. Its protein product is CASSPSGDRGRNYGYTF.